The 18 T cell receptor beta chains below were found in one sample sequenced in a study of OX40 agonist ivuxolimab in advanced cancers. Libraries were prepared by immunoSEQ multiplex PCR; TCRdb keeps only in-frame clonotypes and omits some of them. Of some 86,000 clones in the sample, more than 85% were seen once. The material was CD4+ or CD8+ T cells sorted from blood, obtained in a trial of the OX40 agonist ivuxolimab. These receptors all come from an adult with an advanced solid tumor such as melanoma, head and neck, liver or kidney cancer.

The chain combines TRBV5-1 with TRBJ2-3, with no clear D. V was cut by 3 bases and J by 0 bases, with 11 bases left in between. CDR1 SGHRS and CDR2 YFSETQ come from the germline V gene. The CDR3 extends over 15 amino acids. CDR3 loop: CASSSMGTSTDTQYF. CDR3 nucleotides: TGCGCCAGCAGCTCCATGGGAACTAGCACAGATACGCAGTATTTT.

The chain is built from TRBV11-2 and TRBJ1-1; D may be TRBD1 (5 bases). In germline, CDR1 is SGHAT, CDR2 FQNNGV. CDR3 length equals 14 residues. The ends were cut back, 6 bases at V and 1 base at J, with 12 bases in the middle. The CDR3 reads CASSPDSKNTEAFF. The CDR3 DNA follows: TGTGCCAGCAGTCCCGACAGCAAGAACACTGAAGCTTTCTTT.

The chain carries TRBV2 and TRBJ2-4, with TRBD1 matching over 8 bases. Germline V gene data show CDR1 as SNHLY and CDR2 as FYNNEI. CDR3 length: 15 amino acids. Trimming at V came to 1 base and at J to 3 bases, leaving 2 bases not matched to a gene. The CDR3: CASSEVTGDKNIQYF. The CDR3 nucleotides read TGTGCCAGCAGTGAAGTGACAGGGGACAAAAACATTCAGTACTTC.

This clone showed up just once. The junction departs from germline at one end; a sequencing error may be responsible. The V and J genes are TRBV6-1 and TRBJ1-5; the D is unclear. The CDR3 is 12 residues long. CDR1 and CDR2 from the germline V gene are MNHNS and SASEGT. CDR3 bases: TGTGCCAGCACTGAACCAGATCAGCCCCAGCATTTT. It translates to CASTEPDQPQHF.

This chain links TRBV5-4 with TRBJ2-1; D is ambiguous. This CDR3 comprises 15 residues. The V end lost 0 bases, the J end lost 0 bases, and 7 bases lay between the germline ends. CDR1 is SGHNT and CDR2 is YYREEE in the germline V gene (reference sequence). For the CDR3, the DNA is TGTGCCAGCAGCTTGGGGCCGAGCTCCTACAATGAGCAGTTCTTC. Amino acid sequence: CASSLGPSSYNEQFF.

The chain couples TRBV7-9 to TRBJ2-5; 12 bases line up with TRBD2. V lost 6 bases to trimming and J lost 6 bases; unmatched junction nucleotides: 8. The CDR3 runs 15 residues. The germline gives CDR1 SEHNR, CDR2 FQNEAQ (reference sequence). The CDR3 sequence: CASSQGLAGIQTQYF. In DNA, the CDR3 is TGTGCCAGCAGTCAAGGACTAGCGGGAATCCAGACCCAGTACTTC. The full variable domain, rest sourced from reference TRBV7-9 and TRBJ2-5, is DTGVSQNPRHKITKRGQNVTFRCDPISEHNRLYWYRQTLGQGPEFLTYFQNEAQLEKSRLLSDRFSAERPKGSFSTLEIQRTEQGDSAMYLCASSQGLAGIQTQYFGPGTRLLVL.

This clone was counted a single time. The rearrangement uses TRBV28 and TRBJ2-2, with TRBD2 matching over 12 bases. J lost 7 bases, V lost 5 bases, and 5 bases had no gene match. Germline V gene data show CDR1 as MDHEN and CDR2 as SYDVKM. This CDR3 region has 15 residues. The CDR3 loop reads CASSRLAGARGELFF. The CDR3, as DNA: TGTGCCAGCAGTCGACTAGCGGGAGCTCGCGGGGAGCTGTTTTTT.

The chain links TRBV28 to TRBJ2-1, with TRBD2 identical over 7 bases. The V and J ends lost 5 bases and 3 bases, in that order; junction bases with no gene match: 4. CDR3 size: 14 residues. The germline V gene has CDR1 MDHEN and CDR2 SYDVKM. CDR3 DNA: TGTGCCAGCAGTCCCGGGACTAACTACAATGAGCAGTTCTTC. Amino acids: CASSPGTNYNEQFF. The complete variable domain, with remaining parts taken from reference TRBV28 and TRBJ2-1, reads DVKVTQSSRYLVKRTGEKVFLECVQDMDHENMFWYRQDPGLGLRLIYFSYDVKMKEKGDIPEGYSVSREKKERFSLILESASTNQTSMYLCASSPGTNYNEQFFGPGTRLTVL.

The chain carries TRBV28 and TRBJ2-7; D remains ambiguous. Germline V gene data show CDR1 as MDHEN and CDR2 as SYDVKM. Trimming removed 6 bases from V and 3 bases from J, with 18 bases in between. The CDR3 has 15 residues. The CDR3 reads CASRRHGAMVYEQYF. In DNA form, the CDR3 reads TGTGCCAGCAGGAGACACGGAGCGATGGTCTACGAGCAGTACTTC.

This clone was detected only once. V and J are TRBV18 and TRBJ2-5; 7 positions agree with TRBD2. CDR1 and CDR2 from the germline V gene are KGHSH and LQKENI. V lost 6 bases and J lost 2; bases outside the gene matches: 3. The CDR3 length is 13 residues. This CDR3 is CASSRTRQETQYF. Written as DNA, the CDR3 is TGTGCCAGCTCGCGGACTAGGCAAGAGACCCAGTACTTC.

The rearrangement links TRBV10-3 to TRBJ1-1; D remains ambiguous. Germline V gene data show CDR1 as ENHRY and CDR2 as SYGVKD. The CDR3 contains 14 residues. V was trimmed by 0 bases and J by 8 bases, leaving 13 bases between them. The CDR3 protein is CAISESLAPREAFF. Written as DNA, the CDR3 is TGTGCCATCAGTGAGTCGCTAGCTCCGAGGGAAGCTTTCTTT.

The rearrangement links TRBV9 to TRBJ2-3; TRBD2 aligns across 8 bases. The CDR3 totals 15 residues. Unmatched junction bases numbered 2, after V lost 2 bases and J lost 0 bases. Germline CDR1 SGDLS, CDR2 YYNGEE. Written as DNA, the CDR3 is TGTGCCAGCAGCGTCATAGCGGGGAGCACAGATACGCAGTATTTT. It translates to CASSVIAGSTDTQYF.

This clone was recorded once. The rearrangement joins TRBV18 to TRBJ2-5; D remains unclear. V lost 0 bases and J 5 bases, leaving 4 bases between the germline ends. Germline-derived CDR1 and CDR2 are KGHSH and LQKENI. The CDR3 is 12 amino acids. This chain's CDR3 is CASSPPGETQYF. Written as DNA, the CDR3 is TGTGCCAGCTCACCACCGGGGGAGACCCAGTACTTC. The complete variable domain, with remaining parts taken from reference TRBV18 and TRBJ2-5, reads NAGVMQNPRHLVRRRGQEARLRCSPMKGHSHVYWYRQLPEEGLKFMVYLQKENIIDESGMPKERFSAEFPKEGPSILRIQQVVRGDSAAYFCASSPPGETQYFGPGTRLLVL.

The chain carries TRBV9 and TRBJ2-3; 8 nucleotides agree with TRBD1. J was trimmed by 4 bases and V by 3 bases; bases with no gene match: 7. The CDR3 loop spans 15 amino acids. Looked up from germline, CDR1 is SGDLS and CDR2 is YYNGEE. The CDR3 spells CASSAAGGAADTQYF. The DNA of the CDR3 is TGTGCCAGCAGCGCAGCAGGGGGCGCAGCAGATACGCAGTATTTT.

The chain employs TRBV5-6 and TRBJ2-7; D ambiguous. V lost 0 bases and J lost 8, with 6 bases in between. The CDR3 is 11 residues long. The germline V gene encodes CDR1 SGHDT and CDR2 YYEEEE. The CDR3 coding sequence is TGTGCCAGCAGCTTGGAGCACCAGCAGTACTTC. As protein: CASSLEHQQYF.

CDR3 DNA sequence: TGTGCCAGCAGCTCACCGGGCCATGGAGGCACCGGGGAGCTGTTTTTT. Its translation: CASSSPGHGGTGELFF. This chain links TRBV5-4 with TRBJ2-2, with D perhaps TRBD2 (5 bases). This CDR3 is 16 amino acids long. Germline CDR1 and CDR2: SGHNT and YYREEE (reference sequence). V lost 3 bases to trimming and J lost 4 bases, with 16 bases between them.

The CDR3, as DNA: TGTGCCGCTATCGGGGTCGGGGCTGAGACCCAGTACTTC. It codes for CAAIGVGAETQYF. J is TRBJ2-5 and V is TRBV6-1, with D perhaps matching TRBD1 or TRBD2 (5 bases each). V dropped 11 bases and J dropped 5 bases, with 18 bases sitting between them. There are 13 residues in the CDR3. Per the germline V gene, CDR1 is MNHNS and CDR2 is SASEGT.

The chain links TRBV30 to TRBJ2-7; 11 bases map to TRBD1. CDR3 length: 13 residues. The germline CDR1 and CDR2 sequences are GTSNPN and SVGIG (reference sequence). The V gene end was trimmed by 8 bases and the J gene end by 7 bases; junction bases not matched to a gene: 10. CDR3 DNA sequence: TGTGCCGGATCTGGACAGGGGGCGGGGGAGCAGTACTTC. Amino acid sequence: CAGSGQGAGEQYF.